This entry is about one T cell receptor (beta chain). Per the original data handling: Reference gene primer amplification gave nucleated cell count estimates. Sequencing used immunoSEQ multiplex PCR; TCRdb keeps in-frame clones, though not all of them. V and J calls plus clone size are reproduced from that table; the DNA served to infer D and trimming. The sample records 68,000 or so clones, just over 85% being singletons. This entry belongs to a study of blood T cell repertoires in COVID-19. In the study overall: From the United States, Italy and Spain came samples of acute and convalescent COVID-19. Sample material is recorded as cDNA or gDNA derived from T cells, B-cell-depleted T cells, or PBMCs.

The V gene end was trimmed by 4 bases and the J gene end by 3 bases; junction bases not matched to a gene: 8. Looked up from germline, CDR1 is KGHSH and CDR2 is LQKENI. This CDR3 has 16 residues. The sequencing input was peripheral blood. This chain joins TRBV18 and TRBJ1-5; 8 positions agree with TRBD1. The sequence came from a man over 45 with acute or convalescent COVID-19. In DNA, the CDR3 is TGTGCCAGCTCACGGGGCTTGGACAGGGTCAATCAGCCCCAGCATTTT. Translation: CASSRGLDRVNQPQHF.